This record concerns one T cell receptor (beta chain) sequence. Antigen unknown. The data stem from a study of CD8+CD57+ T cells in acquired aplastic anemia. General observations from the study: Patients and controls were not found to differ significantly in CD8+ Simpson's diversity. Patients and controls had in common 25 to 30 CD8+ CDR3 sequences.

The sequenced patients had an expansion of CD8+CD57+ cells seen by flow cytometry. The V gene lost 5 bases and the J gene lost 0 bases, with 8 bases spanning the gap. Germline V lookup: CDR1 SEHNR, CDR2 FQNEAQ (reference sequence). This CDR3 is 13 amino acids long. Genomic DNA was employed as the template in profiling TCR beta VDJ and CDR3. TCRdb fed the reads into MiXCR, producing one record per CDR3 protein. The repertoire consists of 130,000 or so distinct CDR3 sequences, with roughly 55% occurring once and the leading ten covering roughly 30%. The J gene is TRBJ2-7, the V gene TRBV7-9; D is unresolved. This TCR came from a human donor with aplastic anemia. The sample taken for sequencing was sorted CD4+, CD8+, or CD8+CD57+ T cells (not recorded which) from PBMCs. CDR3 sequence reads: CASSPPPSYEQYF. The CDR3 DNA reads TGTGCCAGCAGCCCCCCCCCCTCCTACGAGCAGTACTTC.